This T cell receptor beta chain derives from a study of T cells expressing NK-cell markers. There are 15 residues in the CDR3. In germline, CDR1 is SGDLS, CDR2 YYNGEE. The cDNA for TCR beta came from 5'RACE template switching with UMIs. After re-calling the 5' RACE reads, TCRdb lists one entry per CDR3 protein, DNA absent. Its table records more than 250,000 distinct CDR3 sequences. Material: blood T cells: a sorted CD56 or NKG2C T cell subset, CD4+ or CD8+ T cells, or bulk PBMC T cells (not recorded which). The chain couples TRBV9 to TRBJ2-7; the D call from TCRdb, TRBD1, cannot be confirmed without DNA. The receptor's source is a man aged 18 to 30 in good health. The CDR3: CASSPRDGGSYEQYF.